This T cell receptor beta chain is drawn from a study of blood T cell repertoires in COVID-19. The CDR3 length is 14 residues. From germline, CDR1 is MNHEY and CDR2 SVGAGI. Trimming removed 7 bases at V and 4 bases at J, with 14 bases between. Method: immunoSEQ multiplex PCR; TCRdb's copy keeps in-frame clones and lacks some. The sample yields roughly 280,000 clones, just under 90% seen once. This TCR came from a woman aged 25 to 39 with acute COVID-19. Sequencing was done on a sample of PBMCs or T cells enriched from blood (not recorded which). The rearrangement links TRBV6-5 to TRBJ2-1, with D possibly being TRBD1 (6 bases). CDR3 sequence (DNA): TGTGCCAGCAACTCTGGGGGCCTGTACAATGAGCAGTTCTTC. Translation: CASNSGGLYNEQFF.